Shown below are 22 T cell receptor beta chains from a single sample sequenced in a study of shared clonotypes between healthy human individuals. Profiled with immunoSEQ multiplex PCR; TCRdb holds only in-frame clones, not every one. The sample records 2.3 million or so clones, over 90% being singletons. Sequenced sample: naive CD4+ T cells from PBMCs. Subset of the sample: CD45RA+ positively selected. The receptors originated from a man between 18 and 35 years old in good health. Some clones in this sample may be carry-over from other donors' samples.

The CDR3 DNA sequence: TGCAGCGTTGAGGGGCCGAGCGGGACCCCACGAGAGACCCAGTACTTC. It translates to CSVEGPSGTPRETQYF. This chain connects TRBV29-1 to TRBJ2-5, with TRBD2 identical over 7 bases. The CDR3 contains 16 residues. V shed 3 bases, J shed 4 bases, and the junction held 14 bases outside the gene matches. Germline assignment: CDR1 SQVTM and CDR2 ANQGSEA.

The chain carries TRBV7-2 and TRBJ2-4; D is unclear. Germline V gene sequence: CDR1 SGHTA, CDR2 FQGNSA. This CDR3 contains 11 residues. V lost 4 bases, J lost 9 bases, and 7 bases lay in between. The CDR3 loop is CASSSVGIQYF. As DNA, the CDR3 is TGTGCCAGCAGCTCCGTGGGCATTCAGTACTTC.

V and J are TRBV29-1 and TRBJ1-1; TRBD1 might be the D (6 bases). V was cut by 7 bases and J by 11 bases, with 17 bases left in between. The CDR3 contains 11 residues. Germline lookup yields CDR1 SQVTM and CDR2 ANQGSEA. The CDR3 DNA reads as TGCAGCGGTGGGACACCTCCTGGGGCTTTCTTT. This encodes CSGGTPPGAFF.

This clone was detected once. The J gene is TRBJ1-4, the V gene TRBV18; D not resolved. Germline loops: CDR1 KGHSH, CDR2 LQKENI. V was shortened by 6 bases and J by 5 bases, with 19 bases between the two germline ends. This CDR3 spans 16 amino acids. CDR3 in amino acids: CASSVTFPTSNEKLFF. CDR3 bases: TGTGCCAGCTCCGTTACATTCCCTACGTCGAATGAAAAACTGTTTTTT.

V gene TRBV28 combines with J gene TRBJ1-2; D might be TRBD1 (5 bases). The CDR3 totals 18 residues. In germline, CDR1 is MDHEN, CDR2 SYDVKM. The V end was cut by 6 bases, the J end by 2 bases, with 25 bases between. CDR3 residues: CASRPPLGGGAENYGYTF. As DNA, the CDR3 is TGTGCCAGCAGACCACCGCTGGGGGGGGGAGCCGAGAACTATGGCTACACCTTC.

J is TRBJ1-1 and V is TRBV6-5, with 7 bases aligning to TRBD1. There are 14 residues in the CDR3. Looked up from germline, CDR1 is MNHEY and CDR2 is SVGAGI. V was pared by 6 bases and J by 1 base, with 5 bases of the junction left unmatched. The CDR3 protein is CASRNRGANTEAFF. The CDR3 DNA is TGTGCCAGCAGGAACAGGGGAGCGAACACTGAAGCTTTCTTT.

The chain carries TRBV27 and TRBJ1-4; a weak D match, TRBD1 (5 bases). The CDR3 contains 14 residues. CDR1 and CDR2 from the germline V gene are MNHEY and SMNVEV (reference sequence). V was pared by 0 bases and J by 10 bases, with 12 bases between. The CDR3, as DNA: TGTGCCAGCAGTTTATCTGCGGGACCCTCAAAACTGTTTTTT. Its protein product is CASSLSAGPSKLFF.

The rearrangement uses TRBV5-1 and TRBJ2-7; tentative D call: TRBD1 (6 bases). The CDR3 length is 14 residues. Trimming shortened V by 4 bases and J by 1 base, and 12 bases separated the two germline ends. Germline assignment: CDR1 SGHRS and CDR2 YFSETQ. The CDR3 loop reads CASSRYRESYEQYF. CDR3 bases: TGCGCCAGCAGCCGATACAGGGAGTCCTACGAGCAGTACTTC.

CDR3: CATSREGTGTQYF. In DNA form, the CDR3 reads TGTGCCACCAGCAGGGAAGGAACGGGTACGCAGTATTTT. This chain connects TRBV15 to TRBJ2-3; D unresolved. Deletions cut 3 bases from V and 8 bases from J, with 12 bases between. This CDR3 has 13 residues. Germline-derived CDR1 and CDR2 are LNHNV and YYDKDF (reference sequence). Full variable domain (remainder filled in from reference TRBV15 and TRBJ2-3): DAMVIQNPRYQVTQFGKPVTLSCSQTLNHNVMYWYQQKSSQAPKLLFHYYDKDFNNEADTPDNFQSRRPNTSFCFLDIRSPGLGDTAMYLCATSREGTGTQYFGPGTRLTVL.

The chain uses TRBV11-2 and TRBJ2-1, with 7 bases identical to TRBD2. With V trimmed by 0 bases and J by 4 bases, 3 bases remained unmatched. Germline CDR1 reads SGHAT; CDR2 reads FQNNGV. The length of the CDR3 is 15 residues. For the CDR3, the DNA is TGTGCCAGCAGCTTAGATTTGGGGGGGTACAATGAGCAGTTCTTC. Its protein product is CASSLDLGGYNEQFF.

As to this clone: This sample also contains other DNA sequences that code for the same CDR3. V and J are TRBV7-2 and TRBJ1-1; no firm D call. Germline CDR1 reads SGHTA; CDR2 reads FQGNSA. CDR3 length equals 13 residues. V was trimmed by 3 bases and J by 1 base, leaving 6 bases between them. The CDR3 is CASSLAGNTEAFF. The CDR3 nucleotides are TGTGCCAGCAGCTTGGCCGGGAACACTGAAGCTTTCTTT.

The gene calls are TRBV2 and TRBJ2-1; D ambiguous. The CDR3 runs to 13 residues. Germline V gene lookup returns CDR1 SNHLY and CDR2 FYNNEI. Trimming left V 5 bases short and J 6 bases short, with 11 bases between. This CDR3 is CASSSLPGNEQFF. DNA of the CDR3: TGTGCCAGCAGTTCCTTGCCTGGCAATGAGCAGTTCTTC.

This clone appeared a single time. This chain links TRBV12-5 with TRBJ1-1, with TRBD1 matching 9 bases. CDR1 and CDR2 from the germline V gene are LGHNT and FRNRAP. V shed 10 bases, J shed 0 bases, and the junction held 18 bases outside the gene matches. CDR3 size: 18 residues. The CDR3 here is CAMGEDWTGVLMNTEAFF. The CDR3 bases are TGTGCTATGGGCGAAGACTGGACAGGGGTATTAATGAACACTGAAGCTTTCTTT.

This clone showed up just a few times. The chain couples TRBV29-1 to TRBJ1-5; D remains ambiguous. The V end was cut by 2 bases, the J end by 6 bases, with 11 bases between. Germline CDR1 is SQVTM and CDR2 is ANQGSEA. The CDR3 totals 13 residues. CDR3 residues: CSVESGIGQPQHF. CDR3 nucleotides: TGCAGCGTTGAATCAGGAATAGGTCAGCCCCAGCATTTT.

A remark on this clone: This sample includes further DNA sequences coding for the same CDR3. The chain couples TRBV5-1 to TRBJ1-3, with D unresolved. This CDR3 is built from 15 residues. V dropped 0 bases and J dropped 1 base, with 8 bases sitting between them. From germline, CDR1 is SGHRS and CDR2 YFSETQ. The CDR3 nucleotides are TGCGCCAGCAGCTTGGCCCTTGGGTCTGGAAACACCATATATTTT. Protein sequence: CASSLALGSGNTIYF.

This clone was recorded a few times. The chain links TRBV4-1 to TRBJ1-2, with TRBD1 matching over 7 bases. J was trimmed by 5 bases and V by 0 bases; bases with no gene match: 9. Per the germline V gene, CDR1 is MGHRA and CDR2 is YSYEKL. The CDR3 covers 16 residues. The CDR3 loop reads CASSQDITDRRYGYTF. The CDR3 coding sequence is TGCGCCAGCAGCCAAGATATTACGGACAGGCGATATGGCTACACCTTC.

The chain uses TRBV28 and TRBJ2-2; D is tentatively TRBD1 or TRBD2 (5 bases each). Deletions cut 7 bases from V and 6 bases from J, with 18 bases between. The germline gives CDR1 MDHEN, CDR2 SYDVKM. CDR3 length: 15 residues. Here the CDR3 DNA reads TGTGCCAGCACTCCGGGGACCCCCGGGGCCGGGGAGCTGTTTTTT. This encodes CASTPGTPGAGELFF.

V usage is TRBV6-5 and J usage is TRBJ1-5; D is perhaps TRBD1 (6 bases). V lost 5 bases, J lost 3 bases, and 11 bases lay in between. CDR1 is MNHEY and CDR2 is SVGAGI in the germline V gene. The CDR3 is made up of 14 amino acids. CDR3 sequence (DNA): TGTGCCAGCAGTATTCGGACAGACAATCAGCCCCAGCATTTT. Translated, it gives CASSIRTDNQPQHF.

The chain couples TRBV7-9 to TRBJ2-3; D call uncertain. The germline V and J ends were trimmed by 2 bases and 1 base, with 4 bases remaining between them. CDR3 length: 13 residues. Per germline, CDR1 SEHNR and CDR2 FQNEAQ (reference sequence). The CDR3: CASSLFGTDTQYF. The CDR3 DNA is TGTGCCAGCAGCTTATTTGGCACAGATACGCAGTATTTT.

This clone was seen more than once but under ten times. CDR3 nucleotides: TGTGCCAGCAGCCGACAGGGGCCAAGTGGCTACACCTTC. Translated, it gives CASSRQGPSGYTF. This sequence joins TRBV28 and TRBJ1-2; 8 nucleotides agree with TRBD1. The ends lost 6 bases at V and 7 bases at J; junction bases unmatched: 7. CDR3 size: 13 residues. Germline CDR1 MDHEN, CDR2 SYDVKM.

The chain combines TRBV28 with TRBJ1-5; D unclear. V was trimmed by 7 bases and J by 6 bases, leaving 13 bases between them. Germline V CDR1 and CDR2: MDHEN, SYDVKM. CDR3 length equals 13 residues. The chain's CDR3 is CASTPGGVQPQHF. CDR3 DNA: TGTGCCAGCACCCCTGGTGGGGTTCAGCCCCAGCATTTT.

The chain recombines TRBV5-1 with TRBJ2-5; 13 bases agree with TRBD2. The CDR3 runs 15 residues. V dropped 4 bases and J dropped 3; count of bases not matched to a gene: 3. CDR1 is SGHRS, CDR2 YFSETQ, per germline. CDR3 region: CASSETSGREETQYF. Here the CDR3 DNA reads TGCGCCAGCAGCGAAACTAGCGGGAGGGAAGAGACCCAGTACTTC.